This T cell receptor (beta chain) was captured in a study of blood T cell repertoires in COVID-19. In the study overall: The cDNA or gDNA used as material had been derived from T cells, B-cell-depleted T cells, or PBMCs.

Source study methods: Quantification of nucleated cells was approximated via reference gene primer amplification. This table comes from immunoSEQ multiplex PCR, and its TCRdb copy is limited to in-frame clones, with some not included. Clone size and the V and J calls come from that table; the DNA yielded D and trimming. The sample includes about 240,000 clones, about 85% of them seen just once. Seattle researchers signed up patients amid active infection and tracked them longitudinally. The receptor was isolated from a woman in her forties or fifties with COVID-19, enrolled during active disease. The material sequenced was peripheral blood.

The CDR3 DNA reads TGTGCCAGCAGTTCTCCTCCCGAGGGGGTCTACGAGCAGTACTTC. Amino acids: CASSSPPEGVYEQYF. The gene calls are TRBV27 and TRBJ2-7; perhaps TRBD1 as D (6 bases). The V end was cut by 4 bases, the J end by 3 bases, with 16 bases between. CDR3 size: 15 residues. Germline CDR1 and CDR2: MNHEY and SMNVEV (reference sequence).